These 5 T cell receptor beta chains were sequenced from one sample in a study of T-cell memory formation after mild COVID-19. Each CDR3 protein is one row after TCRdb ran MiXCR on the 5' RACE reads. Here the sample spans 550,000 to 650,000 distinct CDR3 sequences, around a sixth being singletons. The source material was PBMCs or a T cell subset sorted from them (not recorded which). The receptors stem from an adult woman who had mild COVID-19 (a few samples of this study predate the infection). Cell type and time point are not known.

This sequence joins TRBV29-1 and TRBJ1-1; TRBD1 matches 8 bases. The CDR3 is 15 residues long. From germline, CDR1 is SQVTM and CDR2 ANQGSEA. J gave up 1 base and V 4 bases, and 8 bases lay outside the gene matches. CDR3 in DNA: TGCAGCGTTGTAGCCGGGACAGGTGCGAACACTGAAGCTTTCTTT. Amino acids: CSVVAGTGANTEAFF.

This clonotype was observed a handful of times. The chain joins TRBV27 to TRBJ2-2; TRBD2 agrees at 11 bases. The trim removed 8 bases at V and 7 bases at J, leaving 24 bases unmatched. The CDR3 is 20 amino acids. Germline CDR1 MNHEY, CDR2 SMNVEV (reference sequence). CDR3 in amino acids: CASARGALWGLADVGGELFF. CDR3 DNA sequence: TGTGCCAGCGCCCGGGGGGCATTGTGGGGACTAGCGGATGTCGGCGGGGAGCTGTTTTTT.

This clonotype was counted a few times. The chain joins TRBV24-1 to TRBJ2-1; D is perhaps TRBD2 (7 bases). The CDR3 contains 14 residues. The V gene lost 8 bases and the J gene lost 5 bases, with 15 bases spanning the gap. The germline V gene has CDR1 KGHDR and CDR2 SFDVKD. CDR3 amino acids: CATTGREGDNEQFF. In DNA, the CDR3 is TGTGCCACCACTGGGAGGGAGGGGGACAATGAGCAGTTCTTC.

The chain recombines TRBV29-1 with TRBJ1-2, with 8 positions matching TRBD1. J gave up 5 bases and V 0 bases, and 11 bases lay outside the gene matches. CDR1 is SQVTM, CDR2 ANQGSEA, per germline. The CDR3 is made up of 16 amino acids. The CDR3 is CSVEERTRTGIYGYTF. CDR3 DNA: TGCAGCGTTGAAGAGAGGACACGGACAGGGATTTATGGCTACACCTTC.

This clonotype was counted at least ten times. The V gene is TRBV7-9, the J gene TRBJ2-7; 7 nucleotides line up with TRBD1. The CDR3 extends over 13 amino acids. Germline CDR1 SEHNR, CDR2 FQNEAQ (reference sequence). Unmatched junction bases numbered 5, after V lost 2 bases and J lost 7 bases. This chain's CDR3 is CASSLFGTEEQYF. The CDR3 nucleotides read TGTGCCAGCAGCTTATTCGGGACAGAAGAGCAGTACTTC.